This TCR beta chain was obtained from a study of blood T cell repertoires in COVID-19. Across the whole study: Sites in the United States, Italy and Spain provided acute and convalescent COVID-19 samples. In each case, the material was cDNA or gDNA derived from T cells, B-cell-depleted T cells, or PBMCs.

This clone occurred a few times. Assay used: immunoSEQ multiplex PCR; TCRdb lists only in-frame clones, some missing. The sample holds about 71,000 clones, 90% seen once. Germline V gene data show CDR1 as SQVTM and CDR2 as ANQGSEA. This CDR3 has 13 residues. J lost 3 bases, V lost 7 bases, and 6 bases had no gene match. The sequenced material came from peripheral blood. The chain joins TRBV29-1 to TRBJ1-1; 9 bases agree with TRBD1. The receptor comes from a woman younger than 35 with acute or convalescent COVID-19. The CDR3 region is CSAMGQGDTEAFF. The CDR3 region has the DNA TGCAGCGCTATGGGACAGGGAGACACTGAAGCTTTCTTT. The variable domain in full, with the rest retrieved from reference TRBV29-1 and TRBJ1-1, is SAVISQKPSRDICQRGTSLTIQCQVDSQVTMMFWYRQQPGQSLTLIATANQGSEATYESGFVIDKFPISRPNLTFSTLTVSNMSPEDSSIYLCSAMGQGDTEAFFGQGTRLTVV.